This TCR beta chain was captured by sequencing in a study of CD8 T cells in ankylosing spondylitis. The germline CDR1 and CDR2 sequences are SGHRS and YFSETQ. The CDR3 length is 16 residues. J gave up 7 bases and V 1 base, and 9 bases lay outside the gene matches. For this clonotype: Antigen: not known.

Study-wide findings and caveats: There was a TCR beta motif, made of fewer than 10 highly homologous variants, that appeared characteristic of ankylosing spondylitis blood.

TCRdb analysed the 5' RACE reads with MiXCR anew, one entry per CDR3 protein. The table records approximately 400,000 distinct CDR3 sequences, roughly 15% of them present only once. This TCR derives from a male donor with ankylosing spondylitis. The chain joins TRBV5-1 to TRBJ2-1, with TRBD1 matching over 9 bases. Material: blood, either unsorted or a sorted T cell fraction (not recorded which). Here the CDR3 reads CASSLSPGQGGNEQFF. In nucleotides, the CDR3 is TGCGCCAGCAGCTTGTCTCCGGGACAGGGAGGGAATGAGCAGTTCTTC. The full variable domain, with the rest looked up from reference TRBV5-1 and TRBJ2-1, is KAGVTQTPRYLIKTRGQQVTLSCSPISGHRSVSWYQQTPGQGLQFLFEYFSETQRNKGNFPGRFSGRQFSNSRSEMNVSTLELGDSALYLCASSLSPGQGGNEQFFGPGTRLTVL.